The text below deals with one T cell receptor beta chain. Its antigen is undetermined. This specimen belongs to a study of regulatory T cells in long-lasting Graves disease. General observations from the study: The study found lower TCR diversity in persistent Graves' patients than in newly diagnosed ones. Having few samples may have compromised the accuracy.

V lost 5 bases and J 3 bases, leaving 14 bases between the germline ends. The CDR3 totals 15 residues. Germline CDR1 reads KGHSH; CDR2 reads LQKENI. CDR3 regions were amplified by Arm-PCR using iRepertoire HTBI primers to build TCR beta libraries. Via MiXCR, TCRdb re-called the multiplex PCR reads, giving one row per CDR3 protein. Of about 540,000 distinct CDR3 sequences listed, roughly 13% are singletons. As for time point: newly diagnosed GD, antithyroid drugs for less than 3 months. PBMC RNA was the source of the TCR library. The same specimen was also included in a second study, on T cells in Graves' hyperthyroidism and ophthalmopathy. That work adds: With a duration under 2 months, the hyperthyroidism was newly diagnosed in patients aged 18 to 65. Blood also contained most expanded thyroid clonotypes above 0.001.

The sequencing used peripheral blood mononuclear cells (PBMCs), collected at new diagnosis, from a patient treated with antithyroid drugs. V usage is TRBV18 and J usage is TRBJ2-4, with D perhaps matching TRBD2 (5 bases). The clonotype comes from a man aged 30 to 45 with Graves disease. In nucleotides, the CDR3 is TGTGCCAGCTCAGCATCTCCGGAGGTCAAAAACATTCAGTACTTC. Its protein is CASSASPEVKNIQYF.